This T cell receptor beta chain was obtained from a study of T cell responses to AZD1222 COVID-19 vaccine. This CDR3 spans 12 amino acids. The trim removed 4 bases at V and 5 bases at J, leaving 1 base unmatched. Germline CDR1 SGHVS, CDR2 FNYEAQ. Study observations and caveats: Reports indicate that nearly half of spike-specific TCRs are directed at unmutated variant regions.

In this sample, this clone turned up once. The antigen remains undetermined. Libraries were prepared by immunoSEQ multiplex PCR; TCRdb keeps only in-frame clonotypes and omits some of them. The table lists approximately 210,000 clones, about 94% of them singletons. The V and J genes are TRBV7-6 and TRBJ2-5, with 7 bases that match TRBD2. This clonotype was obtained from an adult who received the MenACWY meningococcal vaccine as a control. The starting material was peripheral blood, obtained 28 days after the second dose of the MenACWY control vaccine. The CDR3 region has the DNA TGTGCCAGCAGCTCCGGGGGGGAGACCCAGTACTTC. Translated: CASSSGGETQYF.